These T cell receptor beta chains were read from a single sample in a study of chemoradiotherapy in HPV16-positive cancers. The data were produced by immunoSEQ multiplex PCR, yet TCRdb's version contains in-frame clones alone and is incomplete. Among about 13,000 clones listed, roughly 84% were seen once. The specimen was blood, collected from a patient who underwent chemoradiotherapy. The source of these receptors is a human donor with HPV-associated anogenital cancer. The CDR3 runs from the conserved cysteine through the conserved F or W. D genes are given only for firm matches. Some rows have no size entry. The others give once, few or many, or a class for an expanded clone.

>TRBV4-1|TRBJ2-3|once|TRBD2
CASSAPGTSGGRSTDTQYF
TGCGCCAGCAGCGCACCCGGGACTAGCGGGGGCCGAAGCACAGATACGCAGTATTTT
>TRBV19|TRBJ2-3|NA|TRBD2
CASSIPQAGGLLADTQYF
TGTGCCAGTAGTATACCCCAAGCGGGGGGGCTCCTCGCAGATACGCAGTATTTT
>TRBV27|TRBJ1-5|NA|TRBD1
CASGTGGPQPQHF
TGTGCCAGCGGAACAGGGGGGCCCCAGCCCCAGCATTTT
>TRBV25-1|TRBJ2-3|NA|TRBD1
CASSVRQGGPTDTQYF
TGTGCCAGCAGTGTACGACAGGGGGGACCCACAGATACGCAGTATTTT
>TRBV7-3|TRBJ2-2|NA|NA
CASSLSATAYTGELFF
TGTGCCAGCAGCTTAAGTGCGACAGCATACACCGGGGAGCTGTTTTTT
>TRBV5-1|TRBJ1-3|NA|TRBD1
CASGTGGEGNTIYF
TGCGCCAGCGGAACAGGGGGCGAAGGAAACACCATATATTTT
>TRBV6-5|TRBJ1-1|NA|TRBD1
CASSVDRGSNTEAFF
TGTGCCAGCAGCGTGGACAGGGGGTCGAACACTGAAGCTTTCTTT
>TRBV5-4|TRBJ1-2|few|NA
CASSLFRQGGHGYTF
TGTGCCAGCAGCTTGTTTAGGCAGGGAGGCCATGGCTACACCTTC
>TRBV9|TRBJ1-2|NA|NA
CASSSIGGYTF
TGTGCCAGCAGCTCCATAGGGGGCTACACCTTC
>TRBV10-3|TRBJ1-2|NA|NA
CAIRQEGNYGYTF
TGTGCCATTAGACAGGAAGGTAACTATGGCTACACCTTC
>TRBV7-2|TRBJ2-1|NA|TRBD2
CASIETSGAYNEQFF
TGTGCCAGCATCGAGACTAGCGGGGCCTACAATGAGCAGTTCTTC
>TRBV12-5|TRBJ1-5|NA|TRBD1
CASAPGTGGDQPQHF
TGTGCTAGTGCCCCCGGGACAGGAGGGGATCAGCCCCAGCATTTT
>TRBV9|TRBJ2-7|NA|NA
CASSVEGAGGPYEQYF
TGTGCCAGCAGCGTAGAGGGGGCGGGGGGACCCTACGAGCAGTACTTC
>TRBV5-6|TRBJ1-1|NA|NA
CASSAGLNTEAFF
TGTGCCAGCAGCGCAGGGTTAAACACTGAAGCTTTCTTT
>TRBV5-1|TRBJ1-1|NA|NA
CASSLDFMGAGEAFF
TGCGCCAGCAGCTTGGATTTCATGGGGGCTGGTGAAGCTTTCTTT
>TRBV6-4|TRBJ1-2|NA|NA
CASSQTPGQKGGYTF
TGTGCCAGCAGTCAAACTCCGGGCCAAAAGGGGGGCTACACCTTC
>TRBV7-9|TRBJ1-1|NA|NA
CASSLDGALVGTEAFF
TGTGCCAGCAGCTTGGACGGGGCATTGGTAGGAACTGAAGCTTTCTTT
>TRBV5-6|TRBJ1-6|NA|TRBD1
CASSARQGPSSYNSPLHF
TGTGCCAGCAGCGCGAGACAGGGACCGAGCTCCTATAATTCACCCCTCCACTTT
>TRBV28|TRBJ2-2|NA|TRBD1
CASRVWGQGSTGELFF
TGTGCCAGCCGGGTATGGGGACAGGGTAGCACCGGGGAGCTGTTTTTT
>TRBV19|TRBJ1-1|NA|TRBD1
CASRGQGLNTEAFF
TGTGCCAGTAGGGGACAGGGGCTGAACACTGAAGCTTTCTTT